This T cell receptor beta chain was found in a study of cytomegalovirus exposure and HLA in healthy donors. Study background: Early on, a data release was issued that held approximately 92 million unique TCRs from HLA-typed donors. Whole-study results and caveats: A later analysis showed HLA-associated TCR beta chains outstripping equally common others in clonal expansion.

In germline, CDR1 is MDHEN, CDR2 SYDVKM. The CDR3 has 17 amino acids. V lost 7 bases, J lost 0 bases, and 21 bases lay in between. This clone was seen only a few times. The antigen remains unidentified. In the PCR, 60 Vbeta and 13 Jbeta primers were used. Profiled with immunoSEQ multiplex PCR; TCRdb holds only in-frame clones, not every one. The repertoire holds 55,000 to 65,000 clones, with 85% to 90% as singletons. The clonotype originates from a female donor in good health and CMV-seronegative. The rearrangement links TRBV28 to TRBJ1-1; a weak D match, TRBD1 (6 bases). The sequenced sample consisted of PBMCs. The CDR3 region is CASTFTGRGFMNTEAFF. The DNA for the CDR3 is TGTGCCAGCACCTTCACAGGGCGGGGGTTCATGAACACTGAAGCTTTCTTT.